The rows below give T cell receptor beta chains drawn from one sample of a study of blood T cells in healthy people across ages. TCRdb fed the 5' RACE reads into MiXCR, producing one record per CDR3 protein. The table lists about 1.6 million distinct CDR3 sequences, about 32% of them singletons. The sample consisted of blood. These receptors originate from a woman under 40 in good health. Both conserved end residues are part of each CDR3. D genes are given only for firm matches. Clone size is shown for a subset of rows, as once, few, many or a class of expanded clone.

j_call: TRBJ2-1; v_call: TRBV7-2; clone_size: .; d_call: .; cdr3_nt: TGTGCCAGCAGCTTAGATCGCTACAGTGAGCAGTTCTTC; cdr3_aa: CASSLDRYSEQFF
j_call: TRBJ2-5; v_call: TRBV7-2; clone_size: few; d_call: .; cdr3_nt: TGTGCCAGCAGCTCGACAGGCCTCGGGACCCAGTACTTC; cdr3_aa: CASSSTGLGTQYF
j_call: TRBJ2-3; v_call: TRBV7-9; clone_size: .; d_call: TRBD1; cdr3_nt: TGTGCCAGCAGCTTAGTTCCCTCCGGGACAGGGAGGTTTGATACGCAGTATTTT; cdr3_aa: CASSLVPSGTGRFDTQYF
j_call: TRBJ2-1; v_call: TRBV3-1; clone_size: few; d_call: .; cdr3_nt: TGTGCCAGTAGTTTCCGGGGGGCCAGTTACAATGAGCAGTTCTTC; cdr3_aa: CASSFRGASYNEQFF
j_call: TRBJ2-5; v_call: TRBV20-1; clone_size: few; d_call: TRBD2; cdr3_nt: TGCAGTGTCCTACCGACGGGACTAGCGGGTAAAGAGACCCAGTACTTC; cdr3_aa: CSVLPTGLAGKETQYF
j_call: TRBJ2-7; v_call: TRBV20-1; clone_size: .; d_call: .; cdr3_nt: TGCAGTGCCCCTGTTGGCCTCTACGAGCAGTACTTC; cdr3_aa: CSAPVGLYEQYF
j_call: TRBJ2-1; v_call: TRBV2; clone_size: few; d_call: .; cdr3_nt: TGTGCCAGCAGGCAAGACATAAGCGAGTCCTATGAGCAGTTCTTC; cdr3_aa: CASRQDISESYEQFF
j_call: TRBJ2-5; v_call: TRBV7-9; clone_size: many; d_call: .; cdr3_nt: TGTGCCAGCAGCCCCCGGACCAACCAAGAGACCCAGTACTTC; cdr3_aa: CASSPRTNQETQYF
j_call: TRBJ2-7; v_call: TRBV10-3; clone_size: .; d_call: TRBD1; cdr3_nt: TGTGCCGTAAGTAGTACGGGACAGGGTCCCTACGAGCAGTACTTC; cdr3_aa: CAVSSTGQGPYEQYF
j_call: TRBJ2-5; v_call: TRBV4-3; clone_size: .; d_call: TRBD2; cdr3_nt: TGCGCCAGCAGCCCAGGGCACCCATTAGCGGGGGGACGGCACAATGAGCAGTACTTC; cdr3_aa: CASSPGHPLAGGRHNEQYF
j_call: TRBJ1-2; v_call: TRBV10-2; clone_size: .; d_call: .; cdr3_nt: TGCGCCGGCAAAAGGACATTGAACTATGGCTACACCTTC; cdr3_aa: CAGKRTLNYGYTF
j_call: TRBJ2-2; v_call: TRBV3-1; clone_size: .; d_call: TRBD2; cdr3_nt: TGTGCCAGCAGGACAGAGGGACTAGCGAACACCGGGGAGCTGTTTTTT; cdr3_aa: CASRTEGLANTGELFF
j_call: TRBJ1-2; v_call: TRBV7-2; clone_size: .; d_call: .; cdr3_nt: TGTGCCAGCAGCTACGACGACTTGGCCTATGGCTACACCTTC; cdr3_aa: CASSYDDLAYGYTF
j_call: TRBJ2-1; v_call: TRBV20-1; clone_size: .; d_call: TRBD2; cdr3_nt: TGCAGTGCTAGAGAAGGTAGCGGGCTCTACAATGAGCAGTTCTTC; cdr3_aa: CSAREGSGLYNEQFF
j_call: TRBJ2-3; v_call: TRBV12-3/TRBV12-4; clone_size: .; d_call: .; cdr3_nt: TGTGCCAGTTGTGGGGGGCGCACAGATACGCAGTATTTT; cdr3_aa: CASCGGRTDTQYF
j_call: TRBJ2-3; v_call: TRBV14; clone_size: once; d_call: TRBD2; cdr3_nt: TGTGCCAGCAGCCGGCAAGGCGGGAGGAGTTTAACAGATACGCAGTATTTT; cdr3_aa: CASSRQGGRSLTDTQYF
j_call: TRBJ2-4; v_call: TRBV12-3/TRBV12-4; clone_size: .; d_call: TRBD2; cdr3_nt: TGTGCCAGCAGTCCTGGACGAGCGGGAGAGGAAAACATTCAGTACTTC; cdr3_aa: CASSPGRAGEENIQYF
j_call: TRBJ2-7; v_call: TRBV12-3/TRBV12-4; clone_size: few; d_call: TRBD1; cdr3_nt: TGTGCCAGCAGTCGACAGGGTGGAAAAGGCGAGCAGTACTTC; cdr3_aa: CASSRQGGKGEQYF
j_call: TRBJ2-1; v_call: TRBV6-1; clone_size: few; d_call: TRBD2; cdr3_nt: TGTGCCAGCACCCCCCTAGCGGGGTATTCCAATGAGCAGTTCTTC; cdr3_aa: CASTPLAGYSNEQFF
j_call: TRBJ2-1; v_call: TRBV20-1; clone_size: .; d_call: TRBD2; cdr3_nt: TGCAGTGCTAAACTAGCGGGGGGGCGGTTTGAGCAGTTCTTC; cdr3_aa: CSAKLAGGRFEQFF
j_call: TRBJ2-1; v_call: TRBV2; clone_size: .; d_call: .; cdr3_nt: TGTGCCAGCAGTGGGGGCCCGTACTACAATGAGCAGTTCTTC; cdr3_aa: CASSGGPYYNEQFF
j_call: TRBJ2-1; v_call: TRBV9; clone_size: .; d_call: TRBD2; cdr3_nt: TGTGCCAGCGGTAGTAGCGGGGAAACCTACAATGAGCAGTTCTTC; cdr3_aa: CASGSSGETYNEQFF
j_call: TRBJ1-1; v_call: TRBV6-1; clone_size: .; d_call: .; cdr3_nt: TGTGCCAGCAGTGAAGAGAGGGCGCGGTACACTGAAGCTTTCTTT; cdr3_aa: CASSEERARYTEAFF
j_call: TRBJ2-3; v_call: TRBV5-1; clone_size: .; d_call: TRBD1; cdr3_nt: TGCGCCAGCAGCTTGGAGGGACAGGGAACAGATACGCAGTATTTT; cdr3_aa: CASSLEGQGTDTQYF
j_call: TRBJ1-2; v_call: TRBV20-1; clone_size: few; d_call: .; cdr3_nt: TGCAGTGCTACGAAGGATAGGGTTGGCTACACCTTC; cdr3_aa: CSATKDRVGYTF
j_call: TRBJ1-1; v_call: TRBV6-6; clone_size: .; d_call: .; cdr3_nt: TGTGCACTGAGGACAATGAACACTGAAGCTTTCTTT; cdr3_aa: CALRTMNTEAFF
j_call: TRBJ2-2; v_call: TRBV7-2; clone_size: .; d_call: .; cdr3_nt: TGTGCCAGCAGCTCTACCGGGACACAAACCGGGGAGCGGTTTTTT; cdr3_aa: CASSSTGTQTGERFF
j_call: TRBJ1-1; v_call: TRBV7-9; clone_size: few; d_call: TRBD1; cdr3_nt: TGTGCCAGCGGCAGCGGACAGGGGGTTACCGAAGCTTTCTTT; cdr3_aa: CASGSGQGVTEAFF
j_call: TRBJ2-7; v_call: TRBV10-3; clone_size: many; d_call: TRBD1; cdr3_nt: TGTGCCATCAGTGACGGGACAGGGGCGTTCTACGAGCAGTACTTC; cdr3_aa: CAISDGTGAFYEQYF
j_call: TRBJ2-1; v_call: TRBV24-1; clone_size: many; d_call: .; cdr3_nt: TGTGCCACCAGTGACCCCCGCGGCCCCAGGGTAGAGCAGTTCTTC; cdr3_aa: CATSDPRGPRVEQFF
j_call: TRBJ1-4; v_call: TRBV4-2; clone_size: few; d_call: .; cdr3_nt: TGTGCCAGCAGCCAAGATCGCGCAGGGAGTGTAACTAATGAAAAACTGTTTTTT; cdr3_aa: CASSQDRAGSVTNEKLFF
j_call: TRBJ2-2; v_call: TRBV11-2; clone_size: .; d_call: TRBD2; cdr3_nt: TGTGCCAGCAGCTTAGATGATCGCCGGGAGGACGGCGGGGAGCTGTTTTTT; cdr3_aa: CASSLDDRREDGGELFF
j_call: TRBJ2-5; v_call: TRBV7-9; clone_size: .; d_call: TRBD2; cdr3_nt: TGTGCCAGCAGCTCTGAAGGGACTAGCGCACAAGAGACCCAGTACTTC; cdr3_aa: CASSSEGTSAQETQYF
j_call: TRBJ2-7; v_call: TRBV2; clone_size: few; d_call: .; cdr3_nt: TGTGCCAGCATCGGTTCAGTTCGCGAGCAGTACTTC; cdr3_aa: CASIGSVREQYF
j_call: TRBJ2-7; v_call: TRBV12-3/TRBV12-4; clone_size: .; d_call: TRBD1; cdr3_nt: TGTGCCAGCAGTCTATCGCGGACAGGGGGCTTGCAGTACTTC; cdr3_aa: CASSLSRTGGLQYF
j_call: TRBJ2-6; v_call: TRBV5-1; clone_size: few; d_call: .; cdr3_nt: TGCGCCAGCAGCTTGGGTATCGGGGCTGGGGCCAACGTCCTGACTTTC; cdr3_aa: CASSLGIGAGANVLTF
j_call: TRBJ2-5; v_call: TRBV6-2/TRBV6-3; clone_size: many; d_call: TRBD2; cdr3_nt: TGTGCCAGCAGCAAGACTAGCGGGGGTCCCGGAGAGACCCAGTACTTC; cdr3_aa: CASSKTSGGPGETQYF
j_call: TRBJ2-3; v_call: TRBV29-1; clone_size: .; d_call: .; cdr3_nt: TGCAGCGTTGGAGTGGGGGCCAACCCAGATACGCAGTATTTT; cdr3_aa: CSVGVGANPDTQYF
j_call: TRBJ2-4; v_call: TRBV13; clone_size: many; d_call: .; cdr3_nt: TGTGCCAGCAGCTTAGACAGGGTGGGAAACATTCAGTACTTC; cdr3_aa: CASSLDRVGNIQYF
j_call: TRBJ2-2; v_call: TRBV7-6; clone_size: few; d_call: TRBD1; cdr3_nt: TGTGCCAGCAGCACCCACAGGGGGCGTGGTACCGGGGAGCTGTTTTTT; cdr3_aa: CASSTHRGRGTGELFF
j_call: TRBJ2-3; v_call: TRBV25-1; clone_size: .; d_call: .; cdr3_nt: TGTGCCAGCAGTGGCCCCCGTGTGGCAGATACGCAGTATTTT; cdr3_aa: CASSGPRVADTQYF
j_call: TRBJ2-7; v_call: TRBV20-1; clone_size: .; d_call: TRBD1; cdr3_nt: TGCAGTGCTAGAGGCCAGGGGGTCACCTACGAGCAGTACTTC; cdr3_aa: CSARGQGVTYEQYF
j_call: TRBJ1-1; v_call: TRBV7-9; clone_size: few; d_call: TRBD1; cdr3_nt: TGTGCCAGCAGCTTCTCACAGGGGCTGAACACTGAAGCTTTCTTT; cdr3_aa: CASSFSQGLNTEAFF
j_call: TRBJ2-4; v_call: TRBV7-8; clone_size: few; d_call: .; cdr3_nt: TGTGCCAGCAGCTTCGGGGCAGCATCCGCCAAAAACATTCAGTACTTC; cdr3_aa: CASSFGAASAKNIQYF
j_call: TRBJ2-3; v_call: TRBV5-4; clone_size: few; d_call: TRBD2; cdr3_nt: TGTGCCAGCAGCTGGGGACTAGAAGATAGCACAGATACGCAGTATTTT; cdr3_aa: CASSWGLEDSTDTQYF
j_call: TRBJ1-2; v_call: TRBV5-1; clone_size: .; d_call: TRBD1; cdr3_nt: TGCGCCAGCAGCTCAACCGGACAGGGCTATGGCTACACCTTC; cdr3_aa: CASSSTGQGYGYTF
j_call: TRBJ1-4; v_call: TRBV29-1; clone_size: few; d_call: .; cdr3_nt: TGCAGCGTATCAGGGACTAATGAAAAACTGTTTTTT; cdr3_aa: CSVSGTNEKLFF
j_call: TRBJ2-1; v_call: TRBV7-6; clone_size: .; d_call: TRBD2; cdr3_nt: TGTGCCAGCAGCTACGGATTCGCCGGGGGGGATGAGCAGTTCTTC; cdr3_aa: CASSYGFAGGDEQFF
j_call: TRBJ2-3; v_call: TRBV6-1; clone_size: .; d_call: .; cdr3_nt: TGTGCCAGCAGTGAAGAGGTACTAGGCACAGATACGCAGTATTTT; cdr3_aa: CASSEEVLGTDTQYF
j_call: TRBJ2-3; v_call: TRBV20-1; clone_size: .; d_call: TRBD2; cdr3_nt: TGCAGTGCTATTGATAGCGGGAGGGTCCCAGATACGCAGTATTTT; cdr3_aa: CSAIDSGRVPDTQYF
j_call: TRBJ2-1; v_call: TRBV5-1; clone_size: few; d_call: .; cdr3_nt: TGCGCCAGCGGCACACAATACAATGAGCAGTTCTTC; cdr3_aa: CASGTQYNEQFF
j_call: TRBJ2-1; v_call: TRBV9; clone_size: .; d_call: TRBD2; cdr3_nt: TGTGCCAGCAGCTCCCGCCACGCGGGGGGATACAATGAGCAGTTCTTC; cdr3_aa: CASSSRHAGGYNEQFF
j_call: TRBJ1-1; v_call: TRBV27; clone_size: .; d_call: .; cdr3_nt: TGTGCCAGCAGTTCCTACTCCCCCCACCAGGCTTTCTTT; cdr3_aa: CASSSYSPHQAFF
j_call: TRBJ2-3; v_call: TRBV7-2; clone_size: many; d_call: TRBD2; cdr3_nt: TGTGCCAGCAGCTTTAGCGGGTCGGCGCAGTATTTT; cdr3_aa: CASSFSGSAQYF